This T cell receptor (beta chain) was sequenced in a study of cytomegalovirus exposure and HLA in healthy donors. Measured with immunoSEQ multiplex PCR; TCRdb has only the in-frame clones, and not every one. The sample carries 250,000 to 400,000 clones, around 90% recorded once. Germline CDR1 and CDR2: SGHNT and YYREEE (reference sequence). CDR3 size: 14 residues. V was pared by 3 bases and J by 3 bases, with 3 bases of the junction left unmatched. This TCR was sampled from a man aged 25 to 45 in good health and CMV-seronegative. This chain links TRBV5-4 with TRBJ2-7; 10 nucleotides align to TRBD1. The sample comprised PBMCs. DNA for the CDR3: TGTGCCAGCAGCTCCGGGACAGGGGTCTACGAGCAGTACTTC. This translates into CASSSGTGVYEQYF.